The 7 T cell receptor beta chains reported below all come from one sample, sequenced in a study of blood T cell repertoires in COVID-19 (TCRdb year 2020). Library method: the immunoSEQ multiplex PCR assay. TCRdb mirrors the immuneACCESS table, restricted to in-frame sequences. Some clones are absent from its copies; in checked studies, under half trace to an unresolved V gene, and the reason for the others is unknown. This sample has a few hundred thousand clones in its table, and 75% to 90% of those were observed once. The top ten clonotypes cover roughly 5.1% of the sample. The source material was PBMCs or T cells enriched from blood (not recorded which). The receptors come from a woman between 45 and 60 years old who had recovered from COVID-19.

This clone was detected once. CDR3 amino acids: CASSLSMGGTEAFF. For the CDR3, the DNA is TGTGCCAGCAGCTTATCCATGGGGGGCACTGAAGCTTTCTTT. The chain joins TRBV7-9 to TRBJ1-1, with a weak D call TRBD1 (5 bases). The germline gives CDR1 SEHNR, CDR2 FQNEAQ (reference sequence). Trimming removed 2 bases at V and 4 bases at J, with 11 bases between. This CDR3 has 14 residues.

The gene calls are TRBV3-1 (or the pseudogene TRBV3-2) and TRBJ2-1, with TRBD2 identical over 12 bases. This CDR3 has 15 amino acids. Germline V lookup: CDR1 LGHDT, CDR2 YNNKEL (reference sequence). V dropped 6 bases and J dropped 9; count of bases not matched to a gene: 9. The CDR3 bases are TGTGCCAGCAGACTCGGGACTAGCGGGCCTGTTGAGCAGTTCTTC. Translating it yields CASRLGTSGPVEQFF.

This clone has a handful of counts. V is TRBV4-2 and J is TRBJ1-3, with TRBD1 as a possible D gene (5 bases). This CDR3 has 16 residues. The ends were cut back, 0 bases at V and 2 bases at J, with 11 bases in the middle. CDR1 is LGHNA and CDR2 is YNFKEQ in the germline V gene. The CDR3 region is CASSQDPAGPGNTIYF. As DNA, the CDR3 is TGTGCCAGCAGCCAAGATCCGGCAGGGCCTGGAAACACCATATATTTT.

The V call is TRBV6-5, the J call TRBJ1-5; maybe TRBD1 (5 bases). Germline V gene lookup returns CDR1 MNHEY and CDR2 SVGAGI. V lost 7 bases and J lost 1, with 11 bases in between. The CDR3 contains 14 residues. The CDR3 DNA follows: TGTGCCAGCACCGACAGCTGGAGCAATCAGCCCCAGCATTTT. Translation: CASTDSWSNQPQHF.

This chain links TRBV30 with TRBJ1-1; 7 nucleotides align to TRBD1. The CDR3 totals 15 residues. V dropped 0 bases and J dropped 0; count of bases not matched to a gene: 4. In germline, CDR1 is GTSNPN, CDR2 SVGIG (reference sequence). This chain's CDR3 is CAWSVGGTVNTEAFF. In DNA, the CDR3 is TGTGCCTGGAGTGTAGGGGGGACAGTGAACACTGAAGCTTTCTTT.

As for this clone: The identical CDR3 is also encoded by other nucleotide sequences in the sample. This chain uses TRBV7-2 with TRBJ2-3; tentatively, D is TRBD2 (5 bases). Trimming removed 2 bases from V and 0 bases from J, with 9 bases in between. The CDR3 has 15 residues. Germline CDR1 is SGHTA and CDR2 is FQGNSA. The CDR3 region is CASSLFRESTDTQYF. In DNA form, the CDR3 reads TGTGCCAGCAGCTTATTCCGGGAAAGCACAGATACGCAGTATTTT.

V is TRBV6-2 or TRBV6-3 and J is TRBJ2-1, with D possibly matching TRBD2 (5 bases). The CDR3 runs 16 residues. V dropped 5 bases and J dropped 2 bases, with 16 bases sitting between them. Looked up from germline, CDR1 is MNHEY and CDR2 is SVGEGT. CDR3 DNA sequence: TGTGCCAGCAGTGCCCAAATCGCGGGCCCCTACAATGAGCAGTTCTTC. It specifies CASSAQIAGPYNEQFF.